This T cell receptor (beta chain) stems from a study of cytomegalovirus exposure and HLA in healthy donors. General study findings and limits: One variant, a missense change in DCLRE1C, was linked in a later analysis to TCR beta V- and J-gene trimming.

As regards this clone: The antigen is undetermined.

Germline V gives CDR1 MNHEY, CDR2 SVGAGI. The CDR3 length is 11 residues. V gave up 10 bases and J gave up 9 bases, with 16 bases separating them. In the PCR, 60 Vbeta and 13 Jbeta primers were used. Profiling relied on immunoSEQ multiplex PCR, and the TCRdb table lists in-frame clones only, not all of them. The repertoire holds a few hundred thousand clones, with 75% to 85% as singletons. The material sequenced was PBMCs. The receptor comes from a girl aged 2-10 years in good health and CMV-seronegative. This chain joins TRBV6-5 and TRBJ2-7; D is unresolved. CDR3 sequence: CATSIPGGQYF. CDR3 nucleotide sequence: TGTGCCACCTCCATTCCGGGTGGGCAGTACTTC.